This TCR beta chain was profiled in a study of shared clonotypes between healthy human individuals. Study context: CD4 naive cells filled three plates per donor, CD4 memory three, CD8 naive two and CD8 memory one.

The method was immunoSEQ multiplex PCR; TCRdb's version includes in-frame clones alone and lacks a portion of them. The top ten hold under 0.6% of the sample, which has approximately 1.1 million clones, around 82% seen once. Study-level points and caveats: Large depth notwithstanding, sorted-subset sequencing proved incomplete by rarefaction. Only blood was sampled; tissue repertoires likely differ. For naive CD4 cells, roughly 4.8% of clonotypes were shared across a handful of donors.

The CDR3 loop spans 15 amino acids. Trimming took 4 bases from V and 2 from J; bases not matched to a gene: 7. CDR1 is SGHRS and CDR2 is YFSETQ in the germline V gene. To note about this clone: Antigen: not known.

The sequenced material came from memory CD4+ T cells from PBMCs. Described subset: CD45RA-negative fraction. The chain employs TRBV5-1 and TRBJ2-3; 7 bases align to TRBD1. This sequence was found in a man aged 18 to 30 in good health. Some clones in this sample may be carry-over from other donors' samples. The DNA of the CDR3 is TGCGCCAGCAGCCACAGGGGCTCGCCCACAGATACGCAGTATTTT. Its translation is CASSHRGSPTDTQYF. The full variable domain, completed using reference TRBV5-1 and TRBJ2-3, is KAGVTQTPRYLIKTRGQQVTLSCSPISGHRSVSWYQQTPGQGLQFLFEYFSETQRNKGNFPGRFSGRQFSNSRSEMNVSTLELGDSALYLCASSHRGSPTDTQYFGPGTRLTVL.